This TCR beta chain emerged from a study of spatial heterogeneity in lung cancer. As for the study in general: There were consistently more beta-chain sequences detected than alpha-chain sequences. Study results and caveats: More often at tumor resection than at routine follow-up, ubiquitous expanded tumor TCRs were detected in the blood.

Each CDR3 protein gets one entry after TCRdb re-called the 5' RACE reads with MiXCR. The table has around 87,000 distinct CDR3 sequences, about 12% seen once. As to this clonotype: Antigen unknown.

Time point reported: sample taken at primary tumor resection. Whole RNA from tumor, nontumor lung or frozen PBMC was sequenced unsorted. V was pared by 2 bases and J by 7 bases, with 18 bases between. The CDR3 has 16 amino acids. The germline V gene encodes CDR1 MNHEY and CDR2 SVGEGT. The sequencing here drew on PBMCs, taken at surgery. The source of this sequence is a male donor with early-stage non-small cell lung cancer. V is TRBV6-2 or TRBV6-3 and J is TRBJ2-1, with D perhaps matching TRBD1 or TRBD2 (5 bases each). For the CDR3, the DNA is TGTGCCAGCAGTTACAGAGGTGGAGGACCAGGGAATGAGCAGTTCTTC. Amino acid sequence: CASSYRGGGPGNEQFF.